The clone carrying this T cell receptor beta chain has ten or more counts. Its specificity is not known. These data are taken from a study of breast tumors, draining lymph nodes, adjacent tissues. Findings and limits, study-wide: Compared with basal-like, luminal-like tumors shared significantly more repertoire with nontumor tissue. Compared with lymph nodes, tumors were less diverse; compared with nontumor tissue, more.

V was cut by 6 bases and J by 7 bases, with 10 bases left in between. CDR1 is LGHNT and CDR2 is FRNRAP in the germline V gene. The CDR3 totals 11 residues. MiXCR, run by TCRdb on the multiplex PCR reads, gives a single entry per CDR3 protein. The table lists around 290,000 distinct CDR3 sequences, more than 30% of them singletons. Breast cancer patients provided tissue from their axillary draining lymph nodes. The source is a female donor with breast cancer. Some clones in this sample may be carry-over from other donors' samples. The chain recombines TRBV12-5 with TRBJ2-7; D not certain. Specimen: axillary lymph node tissue. This CDR3 reads CASGLAWEQYF. The CDR3 DNA sequence: TGTGCTAGTGGCCTGGCGTGGGAGCAGTACTTC.